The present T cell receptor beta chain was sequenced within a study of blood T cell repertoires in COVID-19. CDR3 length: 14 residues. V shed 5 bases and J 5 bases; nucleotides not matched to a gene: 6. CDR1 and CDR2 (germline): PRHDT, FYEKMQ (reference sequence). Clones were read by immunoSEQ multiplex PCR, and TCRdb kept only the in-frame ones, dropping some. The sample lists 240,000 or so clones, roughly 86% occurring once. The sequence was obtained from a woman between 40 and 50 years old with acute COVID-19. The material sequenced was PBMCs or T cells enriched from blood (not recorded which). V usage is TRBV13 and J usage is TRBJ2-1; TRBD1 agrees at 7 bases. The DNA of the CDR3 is TGTGCCAGCAGCGCTAGGGGGCAGCACAATGAGCAGTTCTTC. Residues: CASSARGQHNEQFF.